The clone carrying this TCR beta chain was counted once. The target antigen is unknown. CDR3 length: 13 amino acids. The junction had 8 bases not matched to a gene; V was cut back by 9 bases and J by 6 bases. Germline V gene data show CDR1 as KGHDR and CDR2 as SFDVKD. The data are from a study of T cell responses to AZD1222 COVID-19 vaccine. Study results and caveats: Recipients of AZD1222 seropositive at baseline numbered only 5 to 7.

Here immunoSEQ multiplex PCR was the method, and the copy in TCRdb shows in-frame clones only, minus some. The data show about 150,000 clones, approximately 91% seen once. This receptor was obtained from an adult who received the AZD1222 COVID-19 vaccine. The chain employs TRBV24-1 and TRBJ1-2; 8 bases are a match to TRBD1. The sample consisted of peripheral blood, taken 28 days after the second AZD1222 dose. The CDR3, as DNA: TGTGCCACCGGAGGACAGGGACTGAATGGCTACACCTTC. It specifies CATGGQGLNGYTF.